Below, 15 T cell receptor beta chains from the same sample are listed, as sequenced in a study of early T cells in non-severe SARS-CoV-2 infection. MiXCR, run by TCRdb on the 5' RACE reads, gives a single entry per CDR3 protein. The sample lists under 60,000 distinct CDR3 sequences, approximately 10% seen once, with approximately 4% in the top ten. The specimen comprised whole blood, sampled at baseline. The receptors stem from an adult who was a healthcare worker with PCR-confirmed SARS-CoV-2 infection or an uninfected control (not recorded which).

The sample holds many counts of this clonotype. The V and J genes are TRBV19 and TRBJ1-5; tentatively, D is TRBD1 (5 bases). The CDR3 runs 16 residues. The germline gives CDR1 LNHDA, CDR2 SQIVND (reference sequence). Deletions cut 7 bases from V and 3 bases from J, with 19 bases between. The CDR3 reads CASNSGDLLPNQPQHF. The CDR3 coding sequence is TGTGCCAGTAACTCTGGGGACCTCCTCCCCAATCAGCCCCAGCATTTT. Combining the CDR3 with reference TRBV19 and TRBJ1-5 gives the whole variable domain DGGITQSPKYLFRKEGQNVTLSCEQNLNHDAMYWYRQDPGQGLRLIYYSQIVNDFQKGDIAEGYSVSREKKESFPLTVTSAQKNPTAFYLCASNSGDLLPNQPQHFGDGTRLSIL.

Ten or more counts support this clonotype. The CDR3 nucleotides are TGCAGCGCCACCGCAGGGGGGACTTCTAGCACAGATACGCAGTATTTT. Encoded protein: CSATAGGTSSTDTQYF. This rearrangement joins TRBV29-1 to TRBJ2-3, with D perhaps TRBD1 (7 bases). CDR1 SQVTM and CDR2 ANQGSEA come from the germline V gene. The ends were cut back, 7 bases at V and 0 bases at J, with 20 bases in the middle. The CDR3 is made up of 16 amino acids.

The genes are TRBV20-1 and TRBJ2-3; D might be TRBD2 (6 bases). Germline values: CDR1 DFQATT, CDR2 SNEGSKA (reference sequence). The CDR3 spans 11 residues. V was shortened by 1 base and J by 11 bases, with 10 bases between the two germline ends. CDR3 coding DNA: TGCAGTGCTAGAGGGGTCGGGGGGCAGTATTTT. Protein product: CSARGVGGQYF.

The genes are TRBV7-2 and TRBJ2-3; 8 bases are a match to TRBD2. Germline V gene sequence: CDR1 SGHTA, CDR2 FQGNSA. The junction had 7 bases not matched to a gene; V was cut back by 4 bases and J by 4 bases. The CDR3 loop spans 15 amino acids. CDR3 protein: CASSSLAGRADTQYF. CDR3 bases: TGTGCCAGCAGCTCCTTAGCGGGGAGGGCAGATACGCAGTATTTT.

This clonotype was found many times. The genes are TRBV28 and TRBJ2-2; D not certain. CDR1 is MDHEN, CDR2 SYDVKM, per germline. V was pared by 2 bases and J by 5 bases, with 9 bases between. CDR3 length: 14 residues. This CDR3 is CASSLASVTGELFF. DNA for the CDR3: TGTGCCAGCAGTTTAGCCTCGGTGACCGGGGAGCTGTTTTTT.

This clonotype was counted ten times or more. The gene calls are TRBV19 and TRBJ2-1; tentatively, D is TRBD2 (6 bases). The CDR3 has 14 amino acids. The V end lost 4 bases, the J end lost 3 bases, and 10 bases lay between the germline ends. Germline lookup yields CDR1 LNHDA and CDR2 SQIVND (reference sequence). This chain's CDR3 is CASSSGALYNEQFF. The CDR3 coding sequence is TGTGCCAGTAGTAGCGGGGCTCTCTACAATGAGCAGTTCTTC.

This clonotype was counted a few times. V and J are TRBV5-5 and TRBJ1-4, with D maybe TRBD1 (6 bases). The CDR3 totals 13 residues. Germline V gene data show CDR1 as SGHKS and CDR2 as YYEKEE (reference sequence). The ends were cut back, 4 bases at V and 8 bases at J, with 12 bases in the middle. The CDR3 region is CASSRGTNEKLFF. The CDR3 DNA reads TGTGCCAGCAGCCGTGGGACAAACGAAAAACTGTTTTTT. The full variable domain, with the rest looked up from reference TRBV5-5 and TRBJ1-4, is DAGVTQSPTHLIKTRGQQVTLRCSPISGHKSVSWYQQVLGQGPQFIFQYYEKEERGRGNFPDRFSARQFPNYSSELNVNALLLGDSALYLCASSRGTNEKLFFGSGTQLSVL.

The genes are TRBV5-6 and TRBJ1-1; TRBD1 matches at 7 bases. V shed 4 bases, J shed 4 bases, and the junction held 7 bases outside the gene matches. The CDR3 is 14 amino acids. Germline V gene data show CDR1 as SGHDT and CDR2 as YYEEEE. Here the CDR3 DNA reads TGTGCCAGCAGCGGGGGACAGCTAATCACTGAAGCTTTCTTT. Encoded protein: CASSGGQLITEAFF. The whole variable domain, filled in from reference TRBV5-6 and TRBJ1-1, reads DAGVTQSPTHLIKTRGQQVTLRCSPKSGHDTVSWYQQALGQGPQFIFQYYEEEERQRGNFPDRFSGHQFPNYSSELNVNALLLGDSALYLCASSGGQLITEAFFGQGTRLTVV.

This clonotype turned up a few times. The chain couples TRBV10-3 to TRBJ1-2; TRBD1 matches at 9 bases. This CDR3 comprises 14 residues. Germline CDR1 and CDR2: ENHRY and SYGVKD. J gave up 4 bases and V 8 bases, and 8 bases lay outside the gene matches. The CDR3 region is CAIDSGTGTYGYTF. The DNA for the CDR3 is TGTGCCATCGACTCCGGGACAGGGACCTATGGCTACACCTTC.

Many counts were recorded for this clonotype. The J gene is TRBJ2-3, the V gene TRBV20-1; tentatively, D is TRBD1 or TRBD2 (6 bases each). CDR3 length equals 14 residues. The germline gives CDR1 DFQATT, CDR2 SNEGSKA (reference sequence). Trimming left V 6 bases short and J 4 bases short, with 17 bases between. The CDR3 DNA reads TGCAGTGCCGGGGGCTCCGGGTCCCCAGATACGCAGTATTTT. Protein product: CSAGGSGSPDTQYF.

Many counts were recorded for this clonotype. The J gene is TRBJ2-7, the V gene TRBV7-9; D is possibly TRBD2 (5 bases). This CDR3 has 14 residues. CDR1 and CDR2 from the germline V gene are SEHNR and FQNEAQ (reference sequence). The V and J ends lost 1 base and 2 bases respectively, with 9 bases between them. CDR3 sequence reads: CASSLVGLAYEQYF. The DNA for the CDR3 is TGTGCCAGCAGCTTAGTTGGACTTGCCTACGAGCAGTACTTC. Drawing the rest from reference TRBV7-9 and TRBJ2-7, the complete variable domain is DTGVSQNPRHKITKRGQNVTFRCDPISEHNRLYWYRQTLGQGPEFLTYFQNEAQLEKSRLLSDRFSAERPKGSFSTLEIQRTEQGDSAMYLCASSLVGLAYEQYFGPGTRLTVT.

This clonotype was counted many times. V usage is TRBV12-3 or TRBV12-4 and J usage is TRBJ2-7; tentatively, D is TRBD1 (8 bases). The CDR3 has 15 amino acids. Trimming removed 1 base from V and 0 bases from J, with 10 bases in between. CDR3 DNA sequence: TGTGCCAGCAGTTTAGACAGGGGGGGCTCCTACGAGCAGTACTTC. It yields the protein CASSLDRGGSYEQYF.

There are a few counts of this clonotype. This chain links TRBV29-1 with TRBJ2-5; D is ambiguous. Deletions cut 3 bases from V and 5 bases from J, with 16 bases between. The CDR3 sequence is 14 residues long. Per the germline V gene, CDR1 is SQVTM and CDR2 is ANQGSEA. Written as DNA, the CDR3 is TGCAGCGTTGATTCAGGTCCCCGACGTGAGACCCAGTACTTC. It codes for CSVDSGPRRETQYF.

This clonotype has ten or more counts. The J gene is TRBJ1-4, the V gene TRBV28, with 10 bases lining up with TRBD1. CDR1 MDHEN and CDR2 SYDVKM come from the germline V gene. There are 15 residues in the CDR3. Losses at the gene ends were 3 bases for V and 8 bases for J; bases not matched to a gene: 6. The CDR3 coding sequence is TGTGCCAGCAGTTTCGAGGGACAGGGGAGAGAAAAACTGTTTTTT. Residues: CASSFEGQGREKLFF.

The chain couples TRBV6-2 or TRBV6-3 to TRBJ2-7; D not certain. V shed 0 bases and J shed 0 bases, with 12 bases lying between them. Germline V gene data show CDR1 as MNHEY and CDR2 as SVGEGT. The CDR3 is 16 amino acids. CDR3 protein: CASSYSATVSSYEQYF. CDR3 DNA sequence: TGTGCCAGCAGTTACTCAGCGACGGTGAGCTCCTACGAGCAGTACTTC.